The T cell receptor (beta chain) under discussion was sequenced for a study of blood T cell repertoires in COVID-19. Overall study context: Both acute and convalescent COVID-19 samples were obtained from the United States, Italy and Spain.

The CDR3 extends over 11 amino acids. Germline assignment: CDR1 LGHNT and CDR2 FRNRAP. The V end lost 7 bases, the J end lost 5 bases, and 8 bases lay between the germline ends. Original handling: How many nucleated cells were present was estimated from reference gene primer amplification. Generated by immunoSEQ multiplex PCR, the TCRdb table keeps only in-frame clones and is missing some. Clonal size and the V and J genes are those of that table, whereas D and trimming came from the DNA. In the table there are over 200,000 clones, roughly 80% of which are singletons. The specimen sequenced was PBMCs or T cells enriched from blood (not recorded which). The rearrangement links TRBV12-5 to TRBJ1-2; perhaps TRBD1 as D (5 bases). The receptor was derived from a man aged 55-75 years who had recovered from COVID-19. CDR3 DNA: TGTGCTAGTGAACGACAGTATGGCTACACCTTC. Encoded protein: CASERQYGYTF.